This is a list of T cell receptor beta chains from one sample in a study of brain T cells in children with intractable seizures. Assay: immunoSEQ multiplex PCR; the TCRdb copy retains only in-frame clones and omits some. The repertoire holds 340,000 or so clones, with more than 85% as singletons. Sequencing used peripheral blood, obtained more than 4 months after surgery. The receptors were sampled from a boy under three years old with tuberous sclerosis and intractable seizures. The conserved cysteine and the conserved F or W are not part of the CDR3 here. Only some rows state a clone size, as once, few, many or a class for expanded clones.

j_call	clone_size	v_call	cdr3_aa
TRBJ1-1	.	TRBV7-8	ASSHPRELGGTEAF
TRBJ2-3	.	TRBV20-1	SASQTGGQY
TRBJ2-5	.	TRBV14	ASSQVPAGGETQY
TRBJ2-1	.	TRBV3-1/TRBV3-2	ASSHSGTSYNEQF
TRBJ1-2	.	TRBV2	ASSDSNYGYT
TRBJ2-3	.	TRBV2	ASLAGVSTDTQY
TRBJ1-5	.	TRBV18	ASSPYSGGGNQPQH
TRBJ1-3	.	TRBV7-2	ASSSPLSGNTIY
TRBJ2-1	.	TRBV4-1	ASSQEGLARYNEQF
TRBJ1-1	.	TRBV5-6	ASSLVQTDTEAF
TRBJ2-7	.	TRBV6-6	ASSYSSGGPYEQY
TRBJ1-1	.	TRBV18	ASSPPTGLNTEAF
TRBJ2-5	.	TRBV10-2	ASSERYRTGGWQETQY
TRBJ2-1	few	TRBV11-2	ASSLETSGSPYNEQF
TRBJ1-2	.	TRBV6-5	ASRDLIGGVYGCT
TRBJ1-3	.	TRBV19	ASSIRDRGSGNTIY
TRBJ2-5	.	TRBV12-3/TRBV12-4	ASSFEGGQTQY
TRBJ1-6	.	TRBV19	ASKGVVPYNSPLH
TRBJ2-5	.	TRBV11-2	ASSSTGTGVERETQY
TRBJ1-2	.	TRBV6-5	ASSYLGGQGRDGYT
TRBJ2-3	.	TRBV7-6	ASSLGDGTDTQY
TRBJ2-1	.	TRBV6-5	ASSYSGAYNEQF
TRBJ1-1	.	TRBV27	ASSPRDWTEAF
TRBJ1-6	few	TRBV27	ASSLGSGPGSPLH
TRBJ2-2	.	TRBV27	ASSFRVTGELF
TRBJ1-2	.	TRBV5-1	ASSLAGHSYGYT
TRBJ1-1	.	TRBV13	ASSVQGVFGTEAF
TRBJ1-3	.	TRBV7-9	ASSLSLRGAGNTIY
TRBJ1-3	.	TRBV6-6	ASSFSGPTGNTIY
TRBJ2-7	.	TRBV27	ASSVGGGWTYEQY
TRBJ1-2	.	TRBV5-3	ARSSRTVSPYGYT
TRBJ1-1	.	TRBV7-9	ASSLDPTGSTEAF
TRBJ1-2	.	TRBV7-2	ASSVSPGPYGYT
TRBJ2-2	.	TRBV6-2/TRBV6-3	ASSRRGRATGELF
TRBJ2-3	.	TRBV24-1	ATSDKKGLNGLDTQY
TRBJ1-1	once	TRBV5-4	ASSPLDGGGRLNTEAF
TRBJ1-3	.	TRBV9	ASSGDYSGNTIY
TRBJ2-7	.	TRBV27	ASSLFAGDEQY
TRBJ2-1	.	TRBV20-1	SAIESSYNEQF
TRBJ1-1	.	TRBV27	ASSLMGPGDEAF
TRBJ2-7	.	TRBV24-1	ATSDPGQAYEQY
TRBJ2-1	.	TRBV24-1	ATRGVSNYNEQF
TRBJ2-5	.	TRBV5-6	ASSGGSGSGVRETQY
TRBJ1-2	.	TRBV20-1	SASLIYGYT
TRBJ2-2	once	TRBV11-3	ASSPRNTGELF
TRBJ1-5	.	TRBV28	ASSLLGLPYSNQPQH
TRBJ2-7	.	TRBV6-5	ASSYWRDSYEQY